These 18 T cell receptor beta chains were all obtained from the same sample, sequenced in a study of blood T cell repertoires in COVID-19. Sequencing was performed with immunoSEQ multiplex PCR; in TCRdb, only in-frame clones are kept and a portion is missing. The sample records tens of thousands of clones, 79% being singletons. The sample taken for sequencing was peripheral blood. These receptor sequences come from a human donor in a cohort sampled during active COVID-19.

The chain couples TRBV11-3 to TRBJ1-1; D remains ambiguous. From germline, CDR1 is SGHNT and CDR2 YENEEA. Trimming took 6 bases from V and 1 from J, leaving 15 bases between them. This CDR3 has 15 amino acids. This chain's CDR3 is CASRNGGAANTEAFF. In DNA form, the CDR3 reads TGTGCCAGCAGGAATGGAGGAGCCGCGAACACTGAAGCTTTCTTT.

This clone was detected only a few times. The V and J genes are TRBV3-1 (or the pseudogene TRBV3-2) and TRBJ2-1; D is possibly TRBD1 (7 bases). With 4 bases removed from V and 5 bases from J, the gap between germline ends came to 9 bases. The germline V gene has CDR1 LGHDT and CDR2 YNNKEL (reference sequence). The CDR3 is made up of 13 amino acids. The CDR3 here is CASSPRGDNEQFF. The CDR3 DNA follows: TGTGCCAGCAGCCCCAGGGGGGACAATGAGCAGTTCTTC.

V and J are TRBV11-3 and TRBJ2-7, with 9 bases fitting TRBD2. The CDR3 contains 16 residues. V was pared by 4 bases and J by 3 bases, with 10 bases of the junction left unmatched. The germline V gene has CDR1 SGHNT and CDR2 YENEEA. The CDR3 DNA sequence: TGTGCCAGCAGCTCCGAGACTAGCGGAGAGATCTACGAGCAGTACTTC. Its protein is CASSSETSGEIYEQYF.

This chain connects TRBV7-2 to TRBJ1-2; 8 nucleotides line up with TRBD1. The CDR3 covers 16 residues. V dropped 3 bases and J dropped 6; count of bases not matched to a gene: 12. Germline lookup yields CDR1 SGHTA and CDR2 FQGNSA. The CDR3 DNA sequence: TGTGCCAGCAGCTTGGGTCATATCAACAGGGGGGATGGCTACACCTTC. This gives the protein CASSLGHINRGDGYTF.

A single count supports this clone. V and J are TRBV28 and TRBJ2-7, with D possibly being TRBD2 (7 bases). V lost 6 bases, J lost 1 base, and 10 bases lay in between. CDR1 MDHEN and CDR2 SYDVKM come from the germline V gene. The CDR3 extends over 13 amino acids. For the CDR3, the DNA is TGTGCCAGCAGGGGAGGGGGGTCCTACGAGCAGTACTTC. Translating gives CASRGGGSYEQYF.

The chain links TRBV4-3 to TRBJ2-7; the match to TRBD2 covers 11 bases. This CDR3 spans 14 amino acids. The germline CDR1 and CDR2 sequences are LGHNA and YSLEER. The junction had 3 bases not matched to a gene; V was cut back by 4 bases and J by 4 bases. The DNA of the CDR3 is TGCGCCAGCAGCCGTTGGACTAGCGGGTACGAGCAGTACTTC. The encoded protein is CASSRWTSGYEQYF.

For this clone: This same CDR3 is encoded by further DNA sequences in the sample. This chain links TRBV5-1 with TRBJ1-1; no firm D call. The germline CDR1 and CDR2 sequences are SGHRS and YFSETQ. The V gene lost 4 bases and the J gene lost 1 base, with 11 bases spanning the gap. This CDR3 contains 14 residues. CDR3 residues: CASSPGTRNTEAFF. The CDR3, as DNA: TGCGCCAGCAGCCCCGGTACTCGGAACACTGAAGCTTTCTTT.

This CDR3 reads CASDGWAGEVHEQYF. The DNA of the CDR3 is TGTGCCAGCGATGGTTGGGCGGGAGAAGTCCACGAGCAGTACTTC. The chain uses TRBV19 and TRBJ2-7; 7 bases match TRBD2. The CDR3 extends over 15 amino acids. CDR1 is LNHDA and CDR2 is SQIVND in the germline V gene (reference sequence). Germline trimming cut 9 bases from V and 5 bases from J; bases unmatched to any gene: 16.

V usage is TRBV3-1 (or the pseudogene TRBV3-2) and J usage is TRBJ2-2; 9 bases match TRBD2. V was clipped by 4 bases and J by 4 bases; unmatched bases: 7. The CDR3 is 16 residues long. CDR1 and CDR2 (germline): LGHDT, YNNKEL (reference sequence). DNA for the CDR3: TGTGCCAGCAGCCCTTTAGCGGGAGTACGCACCGGGGAGCTGTTTTTT. The encoded protein is CASSPLAGVRTGELFF.

The sample holds many counts of this clone. The CDR3 protein is CSVNSGFTDTQYF. The CDR3 nucleotides are TGCAGCGTTAATAGCGGGTTCACAGATACGCAGTATTTT. V gene TRBV29-1 combines with J gene TRBJ2-3; 7 bases fit TRBD2. The ends lost 5 bases at V and 2 bases at J; junction bases unmatched: 4. The CDR3 consists of 13 residues. Germline V gives CDR1 SQVTM, CDR2 ANQGSEA.

This clone has more than one count but fewer than ten. The V and J genes are TRBV3-1 (or the pseudogene TRBV3-2) and TRBJ2-3, with TRBD1 as a possible D gene (6 bases). The V and J ends lost 1 base and 12 bases respectively, with 11 bases between them. Germline V CDR1 and CDR2: LGHDT, YNNKEL (reference sequence). This CDR3 is built from 12 residues. The CDR3 loop reads CASSQARGPQYF. CDR3 in DNA: TGTGCCAGCAGCCAAGCCAGGGGCCCCCAGTATTTT.

This chain joins TRBV5-5 and TRBJ1-1, with unresolved D. Trimming removed 1 base at V and 6 bases at J, with 13 bases between. The germline CDR1 and CDR2 sequences are SGHKS and YYEKEE (reference sequence). The CDR3 length is 14 residues. CDR3 bases: TGTGCCAGCAGCTTGAGAGGGAATGGGGCTGAAGCTTTCTTT. This translates into CASSLRGNGAEAFF.

A few counts support this clone. The chain is built from TRBV7-6 and TRBJ2-5, with 11 bases that match TRBD2. CDR3 length: 17 amino acids. Per the germline V gene, CDR1 is SGHVS and CDR2 is FNYEAQ. J gave up 4 bases and V 1 base, and 8 bases lay outside the gene matches. The CDR3 loop reads CASSLGRLAGIRETQYF. DNA of the CDR3: TGTGCCAGCAGCTTAGGCCGACTAGCGGGAATACGAGAGACCCAGTACTTC. Complete variable domain (other parts from reference TRBV7-6 and TRBJ2-5): GAGVSQSPRYKVTKRGQDVALRCDPISGHVSLYWYRQALGQGPEFLTYFNYEAQQDKSGLPNDRFSAERPEGSISTLTIQRTEQRDSAMYRCASSLGRLAGIRETQYFGPGTRLLVL.

The CDR3 sequence is CASSLGQADFYGYTF. In nucleotides, the CDR3 is TGTGCCAGCAGCTTGGGACAGGCGGATTTCTATGGCTACACCTTC. The V gene is TRBV5-5, the J gene TRBJ1-2; D is possibly TRBD1 (6 bases). Germline values: CDR1 SGHKS, CDR2 YYEKEE (reference sequence). Trimming cost V 0 bases and J 4 bases, with 13 bases left between them. The CDR3 extends over 15 amino acids.

V usage is TRBV29-1 and J usage is TRBJ2-2; 11 positions match TRBD2. Germline trimming cut 5 bases from V and 4 bases from J; bases unmatched to any gene: 3. Germline CDR1 and CDR2: SQVTM and ANQGSEA. The CDR3 runs to 14 residues. The CDR3, as DNA: TGCAGCGTTCTGACTAGCGGGACCACCGGGGAGCTGTTTTTT. This sequence encodes CSVLTSGTTGELFF.

The chain joins TRBV7-8 to TRBJ2-7; possible D gene TRBD2, 6 bases. Germline values: CDR1 SGHVS, CDR2 FQNEAQ. The length of the CDR3 is 16 residues. Trimming removed 7 bases at V and 0 bases at J, with 19 bases between. The CDR3: CASTDRARGASYEQYF. Here the CDR3 DNA reads TGTGCCAGCACTGATAGAGCTCGCGGGGCCTCCTACGAGCAGTACTTC.

The chain links TRBV19 to TRBJ2-3; 14 bases are shared with TRBD2. The V and J ends lost 9 bases and 8 bases, in that order; junction bases with no gene match: 7. CDR1 is LNHDA, CDR2 SQIVND, per germline (reference sequence). There are 14 residues in the CDR3. CDR3 amino acids: CASGTSGSEGTQYF. The CDR3 nucleotides read TGTGCCAGCGGGACTAGCGGGAGCGAGGGTACGCAGTATTTT.

This clone was picked up a small number of times. DNA for the CDR3: TGTGCCAGCACAAACAGGTACGAGCAGTACTTC. This sequence encodes CASTNRYEQYF. The chain combines TRBV19 with TRBJ2-7, with TRBD1 as a possible D gene (5 bases). CDR3 length equals 11 residues. Germline assignment: CDR1 LNHDA and CDR2 SQIVND (reference sequence). The ends were cut back, 9 bases at V and 4 bases at J, with 10 bases in the middle.